What follows are 9 T cell receptor beta chains derived from one specimen sequenced in a study of blood T cell repertoires in COVID-19. Sequencing used immunoSEQ multiplex PCR; TCRdb keeps in-frame clones, though not all of them. Among around 270,000 clones listed, approximately 90% were seen once. Sequencing was done on a sample of peripheral blood. The receptors come from a young man with acute or convalescent COVID-19.

This chain uses TRBV9 with TRBJ2-2; tentatively, D is TRBD2 (6 bases). V was cut by 4 bases and J by 3 bases, with 16 bases left in between. CDR1 and CDR2 (germline): SGDLS, YYNGEE. The CDR3 contains 16 residues. CDR3 residues: CASSLSSGSYTGELFF. In DNA, the CDR3 is TGTGCCAGCAGCTTATCGAGCGGGTCTTACACCGGGGAGCTGTTTTTT.

The chain employs TRBV7-6 and TRBJ2-7, with 7 bases matching TRBD1. There are 16 residues in the CDR3. The J segment lost 5 bases and the V segment lost 5 bases, leaving 15 bases of the junction unmatched. CDR1 SGHVS and CDR2 FNYEAQ come from the germline V gene. The DNA for the CDR3 is TGTGCCAGCAGCACAGAGGGGGCGATGAGGACCAACGAGCAGTACTTC. It yields the protein CASSTEGAMRTNEQYF.

The gene calls are TRBV20-1 and TRBJ2-3; TRBD2 is a possible D gene (5 bases). The V and J ends lost 3 bases and 5 bases respectively, with 9 bases between them. In germline, CDR1 is DFQATT, CDR2 SNEGSKA (reference sequence). CDR3 length equals 12 residues. The CDR3 sequence: CSASTRRDTQYF. As DNA, the CDR3 is TGCAGTGCTAGTACTAGAAGAGATACGCAGTATTTT.

The chain joins TRBV4-1 to TRBJ2-5, with TRBD2 identical over 13 bases. Trimming at V came to 1 base and at J to 5 bases, leaving 4 bases not matched to a gene. The CDR3 is 16 amino acids. The germline V gene has CDR1 MGHRA and CDR2 YSYEKL. The CDR3 sequence: CASSQVGLAGRETQYF. CDR3 bases: TGCGCCAGCAGCCAAGTGGGACTAGCGGGAAGGGAGACCCAGTACTTC.

A word on this clone: This CDR3 fails to terminate in the conserved phenylalanine or tryptophan, so it likely reflects a read error. No DNA is shown, since the ends of the CDR3 on it are uncertain; the CDR3 is the one TCRdb lists. This chain uses TRBV27 with TRBJ2-7; the table's D call TRBD2 went unverified against the DNA. The germline gives CDR1 MNHEY, CDR2 SMNVEV (reference sequence). The CDR3 is 8 residues long, ends included. The CDR3 reads CASSLRAD.

The chain is built from TRBV9 and TRBJ1-5; D remains ambiguous. The CDR3 loop spans 13 amino acids. Germline CDR1 reads SGDLS; CDR2 reads YYNGEE. With 7 bases removed from V and 6 bases from J, the gap between germline ends came to 14 bases. CDR3 protein: CASGQSMSQPQHF. For the CDR3, the DNA is TGTGCCAGCGGGCAAAGTATGAGTCAGCCCCAGCATTTT.

The V gene is TRBV9, the J gene TRBJ2-1, with 10 bases matching TRBD2. CDR1 is SGDLS and CDR2 is YYNGEE in the germline V gene. The CDR3 contains 16 residues. With 3 bases clipped from V and 7 bases from J, the junction kept 10 bases outside the gene matches. The CDR3 region is CASSGISGRARNEQFF. The CDR3 DNA is TGTGCCAGCAGCGGGATAAGCGGGAGGGCCAGGAATGAGCAGTTCTTC.

The V and J genes are TRBV6-5 and TRBJ2-1; D gene unclear. The CDR3 covers 14 residues. Germline CDR1 MNHEY, CDR2 SVGAGI. Trimming took 3 bases from V and 5 from J, leaving 11 bases between them. As DNA, the CDR3 is TGTGCCAGCAGTTATCGAGGATCCCACAATGAGCAGTTCTTC. This translates into CASSYRGSHNEQFF.

This chain joins TRBV5-1 and TRBJ2-3, with 11 positions matching TRBD2. Germline values: CDR1 SGHRS, CDR2 YFSETQ. Trimming cost V 0 bases and J 1 base; bases outside gene matches: 7. The CDR3 is 18 residues long. CDR3 DNA: TGCGCCAGCAGCTTGGGGTCTCTAGCGGGGGGTCGCACAGATACGCAGTATTTT. Amino acid sequence: CASSLGSLAGGRTDTQYF.